The 30 T cell receptor beta chains below all came from one sample that was sequenced in a study of tumor and adjacent non-tumor tissue in lung cancer. No cell sorting was done before RNA was extracted from the tissue. The normal lung tissue was taken more than 3 cm from the tumor edge. The library came from three nested PCR rounds adapted from ARM-PCR protocols. TCRdb redid the calling of the multiplex PCR reads with MiXCR, one entry per CDR3 protein. The sample holds roughly 70,000 distinct CDR3 sequences; approximately 68% are singletons and the top ten take about 27%. Material: distant non-tumor lung tissue. These receptors all come from a woman aged 45-65 years with non-small cell lung cancer.

With regard to this clonotype: This could be a read error, since a much larger clone is one nucleotide away. The chain is built from TRBV20-1 and TRBJ2-1, with 10 bases that match TRBD2. This CDR3 region has 12 residues. CDR1 is DFQATT, CDR2 SNEGSKA, per germline (reference sequence). The DNA of the CDR3 is TGCGGTGCTGGACTAGCGGAGAATGAGCAGTTCTTC. Its translation: CGAGLAENEQFF.

Comment on this clonotype: The junction departs from germline at one end; a sequencing error may be responsible. V and J are TRBV19 and TRBJ2-2, with 7 bases that match TRBD2. The germline CDR1 and CDR2 sequences are LNHDA and SQIVND (reference sequence). This CDR3 contains 14 residues. The CDR3 nucleotides are TGTGCCAGTAGTCTTAGCGGGCCCACCGGGAAGCTGTTTTTT. It is translated as CASSLSGPTGKLFF.

V and J are TRBV29-1 and TRBJ2-1, with 12 bases matching TRBD1. Germline loops: CDR1 SQVTM, CDR2 ANQGSEA. The CDR3 has 17 amino acids. The DNA of the CDR3 is TGCAGGGTTATCCGGATGGCCGGGACAGGGGGCCCCCTTGGGCAGTTCTTC. This encodes CRVIRMAGTGGPLGQFF.

This clonotype has only a few counts. Being one base from a much bigger clone, this may be a read error. V usage is TRBV20-1 and J usage is TRBJ2-7; the D gene is possibly TRBD1 (5 bases). The CDR3 consists of 13 residues. V lost 6 bases and J lost 2, with 14 bases in between. CDR1 and CDR2 from the germline V gene are DFQATT and SNEGSKA (reference sequence). Here the CDR3 reads CSATGHSAYEQYF. The CDR3 bases are TGCAGTGCCACCGGACACAGCGCCTACGAGCAGTACTTC.

The chain has TRBV6-1 and TRBJ2-1; 11 bases are a match to TRBD1. J gave up 5 bases and V 9 bases, and 12 bases lay outside the gene matches. The germline V gene has CDR1 MNHNS and CDR2 SASEGT. The CDR3 contains 16 residues. The CDR3 region is CASTVSGTGGHNEQFF. DNA of the CDR3: TGTGCCAGTACTGTATCTGGGACAGGGGGACACAATGAGCAGTTCTTC.

A word on this clonotype: Germline is not matched at one junction end, which may reflect a read error. The rearrangement joins TRBV11-2 to TRBJ1-4, with D possibly matching TRBD1 (6 bases). Germline CDR1 and CDR2: SGHAT and FQNNGV. The CDR3 runs 16 residues. In DNA, the CDR3 is TGTGCCAGCAACTTAACCCGGGACACTGGGGGGAGGAAAATGTTTTTT. Translating gives CASNLTRDTGGRKMFF.

V and J are TRBV6-5 and TRBJ2-7, with D unresolved. Trimming took off 6 bases at V and 7 bases at J, with 10 bases between the two ends. CDR3 length equals 11 residues. Per germline, CDR1 MNHEY and CDR2 SVGAGI. The CDR3 DNA sequence: TGTGCCAGCAGGAGTGGTCCTGAGCAGTACTTC. Translation: CASRSGPEQYF.

Of note for this clonotype: This may arise from a read error, as a much more abundant clone is one base away. This sequence joins TRBV12-3 or TRBV12-4 and TRBJ1-5, with TRBD1 matching over 9 bases. This CDR3 contains 15 residues. The CDR3 protein is CVSTEDRGGDQPQHF. CDR3 nucleotide sequence: TGTGTCAGCACCGAGGACAGGGGAGGAGATCAGCCCCAGCATTTT.

Comment on this clonotype: A junction end diverges from the germline sequence, so it may reflect a read error. The rearrangement uses TRBV29-1 and TRBJ1-2; 7 nucleotides agree with TRBD1. Per germline, CDR1 SQVTM and CDR2 ANQGSEA. The CDR3 loop spans 14 amino acids. DNA of the CDR3: TGCAGCGTTGGAGTAGGACAGGCCCCCGGTGGCTTCACCTTC. Its protein product is CSVGVGQAPGGFTF.

In regard to this clonotype: The junction does not match germline at one end; this may be a read error. CDR3 amino acids: CASSPGLETSPLHF. The CDR3 nucleotides are TGTGCCAGCAGCCCCGGGCTGGAGACTTCACCCCTCCATTTT. The chain combines TRBV6-1 with TRBJ1-6; no clear D gene. The germline CDR1 and CDR2 sequences are MNHNS and SASEGT. The CDR3 runs 14 residues.

V usage is TRBV7-9 and J usage is TRBJ2-1; TRBD1 matches at 10 bases. The CDR3 length is 15 residues. Per the germline V gene, CDR1 is SEHNR and CDR2 is FQNEAQ (reference sequence). Trimming removed 7 bases from V and 4 bases from J; junction bases left unmatched: 7. The CDR3 sequence is CASTPGQGYYNEQFF. The CDR3 coding sequence is TGTGCCAGCACGCCGGGACAGGGGTATTACAATGAGCAGTTCTTC.

Note on this clonotype: At one end the junction does not follow the germline gene, possibly because of a read error. This chain joins TRBV11-2 and TRBJ2-7; the D gene is possibly TRBD2 (5 bases). Germline V gene lookup returns CDR1 SGHAT and CDR2 FQNNGV. The CDR3 totals 13 residues. CDR3 region: CDSSFEVGGGGYF. In nucleotides, the CDR3 is TGTGACAGCAGCTTTGAGGTAGGAGGCGGAGGGTACTTC.

Points on this clonotype: A much more abundant neighbour one base away suggests this may be a read error. V gene TRBV6-1 combines with J gene TRBJ2-7; D possibly corresponds to TRBD1 (6 bases). In germline, CDR1 is MNHNS, CDR2 SASEGT. This CDR3 has 14 amino acids. The CDR3 sequence: CASSYETGPYKQYF. The CDR3 DNA reads TGTGCCAGCAGTTACGAGACAGGCCCCTACAAGCAGTACTTC.

V usage is TRBV11-2 and J usage is TRBJ2-1; 10 nucleotides agree with TRBD2. Germline V gene sequence: CDR1 SGHAT, CDR2 FQNNGV. V lost 5 bases to trimming and J lost 13 bases; unmatched junction nucleotides: 17. The CDR3 consists of 16 residues. The CDR3 region has the DNA TGTGCCAGCAGCCTAATGATCTGGACTAGCGGACCAGATCAGTTCTTC. Translating it yields CASSLMIWTSGPDQFF. Drawing the rest from reference TRBV11-2 and TRBJ2-1, the complete variable domain is EAGVAQSPRYKIIEKRQSVAFWCNPISGHATLYWYQQILGQGPKLLIQFQNNGVVDDSQLPKDRFSAERLKGVDSTLKIQPAKLEDSAVYLCASSLMIWTSGPDQFFGPGTRLTVL.

Of note for this clonotype: A much larger clonotype is one base distant, so this may be a read error. The chain joins TRBV29-1 to TRBJ2-4; TRBD1 agrees at 9 bases. CDR3 size: 15 residues. Looked up from germline, CDR1 is SQVTM and CDR2 is ANQGSEA. After removal of 6 bases from V and 10 bases from J, the junction contained 16 bases not matched to a gene. The chain's CDR3 is CSVQRSGQGGWIQYF. The CDR3 DNA sequence: TGCAGCGTACAACGATCGGGACAGGGAGGTTGGATTCAGTACTTC.

For this clonotype: Compared with germline, one end of the junction differs, possibly owing to a read error. The chain couples TRBV11-1 to TRBJ2-1; D uncertain. The germline gives CDR1 SGHAT, CDR2 FQDESV (reference sequence). This CDR3 has 13 amino acids. The chain's CDR3 is CASSLPPLDGRFF. The CDR3 coding sequence is TGTGCTAGCAGCTTACCTCCGCTGGATGGGCGGTTCTTC.

Details on this clonotype: The junction differs from germline at one of its ends, possibly a read error. V usage is TRBV11-3 and J usage is TRBJ2-3, with a tentative D call TRBD2 (5 bases). Germline V gene data show CDR1 as SGHNT and CDR2 as YENEEA. This CDR3 comprises 14 residues. For the CDR3, the DNA is TGTGCCAACAGCTTGGACTGGCTGGCAGATACGCAGTGTTTT. This gives the protein CANSLDWLADTQCF.

Notes on this clonotype: A much more abundant neighbour one base away suggests this may be a read error. The V call is TRBV24-1, the J call TRBJ2-3, with unresolved D. Trimming took 0 bases from V and 9 from J, leaving 18 bases between them. Germline CDR1 and CDR2: KGHDR and SFDVKD. CDR3 length equals 16 residues. As DNA, the CDR3 is TGTGCCACCAGTGATTTGCAGGATAGCCGCTCTGCGACGCAGTATTTT. Translating gives CATSDLQDSRSATQYF.

This clonotype has ten or more counts. The chain employs TRBV12-3 or TRBV12-4 and TRBJ2-5; 8 bases are a match to TRBD2. The junction had 8 bases not matched to a gene; V was cut back by 3 bases and J by 5 bases. This CDR3 has 15 residues. As DNA, the CDR3 is TGTGCCAGCAGTTTTAATACGGGAGGGCGGGAGACCCAGTACTTC. Residues: CASSFNTGGRETQYF.

The V gene is TRBV6-1, the J gene TRBJ1-1, with TRBD1 identical over 7 bases. The CDR3 sequence is 14 residues long. Germline CDR1 and CDR2: MNHNS and SASEGT. CDR3 nucleotide sequence: TGTGTCAGTAGTGCTGACAGGGCGGACACTGAAGCTTTCTTT. Protein: CVSSADRADTEAFF.

In its sample, this clonotype was seen once. Compared with germline, one end of the junction differs, possibly owing to a read error. The CDR3 nucleotides are TGTGCCAGCAGCCAAGATGAATCTCAGACCCAGCATTTT. It yields the protein CASSQDESQTQHF. V and J are TRBV14 and TRBJ1-5; D remains ambiguous. Germline CDR1 and CDR2: SGHDN and FVKESK. The CDR3 spans 13 residues.

The rearrangement uses TRBV11-2 and TRBJ2-1, with D possibly called TRBD1 or TRBD2 (5 bases each). The CDR3 sequence is 16 residues long. Germline CDR1 and CDR2: SGHAT and FQNNGV. V was pared by 9 bases and J by 5 bases, with 23 bases between. Here the CDR3 DNA reads TGTGCCAGTAGCCGGATGATATTAGTGGGGGACAATGAGCAGTTCTTC. Amino acids: CASSRMILVGDNEQFF.

As regards this clonotype: A read error may explain this, as a much larger clone is one base away. The chain joins TRBV6-6 to TRBJ1-1; D is unresolved. V was trimmed by 6 bases and J by 8 bases, leaving 13 bases between them. Germline lookup yields CDR1 MNHNY and CDR2 SVGAGI (reference sequence). The CDR3 spans 12 residues. The CDR3 nucleotides read TGTGCCAGCAGCCTCACTCGACTGGAAGCTTTCTTT. It translates to CASSLTRLEAFF.

A word on this clonotype: A much larger clone differs by one base, so this may be a read error. The chain recombines TRBV10-3 with TRBJ2-1; D is uncertain. This CDR3 has 12 amino acids. Germline CDR1 ENHRY, CDR2 SYGVKD. V was clipped by 10 bases and J by 1 base, with 8 bases between them. CDR3 loop: CATRRSYNEQFF. CDR3 bases: TGTGCCACCCGACGGTCCTACAATGAGCAGTTCTTC.

Of note for this clonotype: This may be a read error, as it is one base from a much larger clone. The chain joins TRBV5-6 to TRBJ2-5; tentatively, D is TRBD1 (6 bases). Germline V gene lookup returns CDR1 SGHDT and CDR2 YYEEEE. The V end was cut by 4 bases, the J end by 5 bases, with 15 bases between. CDR3 length equals 14 residues. The CDR3 loop reads CASSTQQGAETQYF. CDR3 in DNA: TGTGCCAGCAGCACCCAACAGGGAGCGGAGACCCAGTACTTC.

J is TRBJ2-2 and V is TRBV5-1; 7 positions agree with TRBD1. The V gene end was trimmed by 0 bases and the J gene end by 4 bases; junction bases not matched to a gene: 3. Germline CDR1 and CDR2: SGHRS and YFSETQ. The CDR3 has 15 amino acids. CDR3 nucleotides: TGCGCCAGCAGCTTGGGACAGGGCATCACCGGGGAGCTGTTTTTT. As protein: CASSLGQGITGELFF.

This clonotype is categorized as medium-sized. V gene TRBV6-5 combines with J gene TRBJ2-7; 9 bases agree with TRBD1. The germline CDR1 and CDR2 sequences are MNHEY and SVGAGI. Germline trimming cut 5 bases from V and 5 bases from J; bases unmatched to any gene: 10. The CDR3 contains 15 residues. The CDR3 DNA follows: TGTGCCAGCAGTACCGGACAGGGGAGTGTCCACGAGCAGTACTTC. It codes for CASSTGQGSVHEQYF.

Note on this clonotype: Because it lacks the conserved phenylalanine or tryptophan at the end, this CDR3 is likely a read error. V gene TRBV6-1 combines with J gene TRBJ2-3; D is possibly TRBD2 (5 bases). CDR1 is MNHNS, CDR2 SASEGT, per germline. The CDR3 runs 15 residues. CDR3 loop: CASNELGGYTDTQYL. The CDR3 nucleotides read TGTGCCAGCAATGAACTAGGTGGTTACACAGATACGCAGTATCTT.

In the case of this clonotype: One end of the junction varies from germline; a read error may be responsible. This chain connects TRBV12-3 or TRBV12-4 to TRBJ2-5, with 7 positions matching TRBD1. This CDR3 has 16 residues. DNA for the CDR3: TGTGTCAGCAGTCGCAACAGGGGACCTTTATCAGAGACTCAGTACTTC. It encodes CVSSRNRGPLSETQYF.

About this clonotype: Germline and junction disagree at one end, which may indicate a read error. V and J are TRBV10-3 and TRBJ1-5; maybe TRBD1 (5 bases). The CDR3 length is 17 residues. Germline V gene lookup returns CDR1 ENHRY and CDR2 SYGVKD. The CDR3 reads CAISGGPGRGDNQPQHF. Written as DNA, the CDR3 is TGCGCCATCAGTGGGGGTCCCGGGAGAGGGGACAATCAGCCCCAGCATTTT.